This T cell receptor beta chain was captured by sequencing in a study of persistence of HIV-infected CD4 T cells (dated by TCRdb to about 2020). Background on the whole study: CMV- and HIV-1 Gag-responding CD4+ T cells were isolated from ART-treated individuals so that antigen-driven clonal expansion of HIV-1-infected cells could be examined. The median time participants had been on suppressive ART was over seven years. Peripheral blood samples of up to about 180 mL were obtained at multiple time points, with the exception of two participants, for whom leukapheresis was performed at a single time point. The clonality of all cells in each sorted population was measured by TCRbeta sequencing, and the clonality of infected cells was measured by proviral sequencing. For the TCR cluster analysis across participants, about 8 participants were included for CMV and over 5 participants for Gag. Overall results and qualifications from the work: Only a small number of individuals took part in the study, and only a limited range of antigens was tested. A correlation was observed between TCR oligoclonality and proviral oligoclonality within the same sorted populations. Antigen-responding cells were enriched for expanded CDR3beta sequences that were degenerate, which suggests that CD4+ responses to CMV and Gag underwent convergent selection. Significantly lower TCRbeta richness was observed in CMV- and Gag-responding cells than in anti-CD3/anti-CD28-responding cells, and higher oligoclonality was observed in CMV-responding cells than in CD3/CD28-stimulated and Gag-responding cells. Bulk TCR analyses could not be limited to the rare CMV-responding cells that actually contained HIV-1 proviruses.

The immunoSEQ hsTCRB assay version 4 in survey mode was used to sequence TCRbeta repertoires from genomic DNA. Genomic DNA was diluted to approximately 10 ng/uL, and up to 1 ug per sample was used for TCRbeta sequencing. The published analysis was carried out like this. Analysis of the TCRbeta data was done in ImmunoSeq Analyzer 3.0, and diversity was computed on productive nucleotide rearrangements. Lower-bound TCR diversity was estimated with the improved Chao index, and clonality with the Gini coefficient using the Immunarch R package. Different nucleotide rearrangements encoding the same CDR3beta amino acid sequence were counted as distinct clonotypes. Differential abundance analysis identified TCRbeta sequences significantly enriched in antigen-responding cells relative to anti-CD3/anti-CD28-activated cells. GLIPH2 grouped TCRs by predicted peptide-MHC specificity, both within each participant and across combined participant data sets. TCRdb carries this immuneACCESS record with in-frame sequences only. Its versions omit some clonotypes, under half of them owing to an unresolved V gene in the studies checked, with the rest unexplained. V, J and clone size are those of that table, while D and trimming were read from the DNA. The table for this sample lists about 36,000 clones; 70% to 90% of them were counted only once. The ten largest clones take up 5.4% of the sample.

Concerning this clone itself: Its cognate antigen has yet to be identified. Per-nucleotide qualities are absent, and no much larger clonotype sits a single base away.

From a lookup of the germline V gene, CDR1 and CDR2 are SGHTA and FQGTGA. The CDR3 starts with the cysteine, ends with the phenylalanine, and has 18 residues. Only the CDR3 part of the read is kept: 54 bases, read in frame from the first base. V is trimmed back by 5 bases and J by 0 bases, and the junction contains 4 bases that no gene match accounts for. The meaning of the sample's treatment or condition label: suppressive antiretroviral therapy. Cells were stimulated with a pool of overlapping HIV-1 Gag 15-mer peptides at roughly 0.99 ug per peptide per mL. Memory populations depleted of antigen-responding cells were obtained by sorting nonresponding CD40L-negative CD69-negative CD45RO-high memory CD4+ T cells. Participants were HIV-1-infected adults who started suppressive ART during chronic infection. For at least 4 years, the participants' plasma HIV-1 RNA had been undetectable, below 50 copies/mL. To be included, a participant needed positive CMV serology and a CD4+ T cell count above 400 cells/uL. Before stimulation, PBMCs were isolated using density centrifugation and depleted of CD8+ T cells. CD8-depleted PBMCs were stimulated for 15 to 20 hours with anti-CD28/CD49d costimulation, CD40-blocking antibody and enfuvirtide to prevent new infections. Cell sorting was done on a Beckman Coulter MoFlo Legacy or XDP sorter, and dead cells were excluded with propidium iodide. For samples with more than one million cells, genomic DNA was extracted with the QIAamp DNA Mini Kit, and for all other samples the Quick-DNA Microprep Kit was used.

Source: cultured CD4+ T cells from PBMCs, taken from a patient who received antiretroviral therapy. Per the publication, the cell subset or site label means: CD40L-CD69- CD45RO-high memory CD4 T cells not responding to Gag peptides. This sequence uses TRBV7-3 and TRBJ2-2, and 15 junctional nucleotides match TRBD2. This receptor was taken from an adult with HIV. The donor label of this sample is uncertain. CDR3 protein: CASSPGLAGGANTGELFF. The nucleotide sequence reads as follows: TGTGCCAGCAGCCCGGGACTAGCGGGGGGCGCGAACACCGGGGAGCTGTTTTTT.